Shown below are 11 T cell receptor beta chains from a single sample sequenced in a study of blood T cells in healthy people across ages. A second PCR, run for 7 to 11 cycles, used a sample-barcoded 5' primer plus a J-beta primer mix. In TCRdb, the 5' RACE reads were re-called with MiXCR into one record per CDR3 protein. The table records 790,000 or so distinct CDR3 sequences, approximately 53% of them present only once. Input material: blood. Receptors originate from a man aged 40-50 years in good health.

CDR3 nucleotides: TGTGCCAGCTCCCGGGACAGCGCCTACAATGAGCAGTTCTTC. Its translation: CASSRDSAYNEQFF. The V and J genes are TRBV18 and TRBJ2-1, with TRBD1 matching 7 bases. CDR3 length: 14 amino acids. V gave up 6 bases and J gave up 2 bases; unmatched junction bases: 4. Per the germline V gene, CDR1 is KGHSH and CDR2 is LQKENI.

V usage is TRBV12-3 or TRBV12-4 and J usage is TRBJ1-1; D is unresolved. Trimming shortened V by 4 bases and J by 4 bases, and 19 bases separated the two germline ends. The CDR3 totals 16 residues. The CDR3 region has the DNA TGTGCCAGCAGTTCGAGCGGTCGGCCGCGAGGCACTGAAGCTTTCTTT. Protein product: CASSSSGRPRGTEAFF.

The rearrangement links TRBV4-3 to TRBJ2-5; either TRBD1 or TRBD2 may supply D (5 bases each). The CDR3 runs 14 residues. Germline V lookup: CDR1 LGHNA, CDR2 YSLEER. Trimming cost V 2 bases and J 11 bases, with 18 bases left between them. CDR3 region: CASSQRWGRNEQYF. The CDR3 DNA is TGCGCCAGCAGCCAAAGATGGGGGAGAAATGAGCAGTACTTC.

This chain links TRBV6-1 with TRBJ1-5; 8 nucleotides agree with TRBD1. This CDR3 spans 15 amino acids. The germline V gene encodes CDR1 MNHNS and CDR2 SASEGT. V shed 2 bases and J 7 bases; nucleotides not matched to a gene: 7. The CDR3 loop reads CASSERDRGLQPQHF. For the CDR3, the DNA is TGTGCCAGCAGTGAAAGAGACAGGGGATTACAGCCCCAGCATTTT.

Here the CDR3 DNA reads TGTGCCACCGGGAGCCGACGAAGTAGTTCACCCCTCCACTTT. Translation gives CATGSRRSSSPLHF. V is TRBV15 and J is TRBJ1-6; D not resolved. Trimming took 8 bases from V and 9 from J, leaving 17 bases between them. The CDR3 covers 14 residues. The germline V gene has CDR1 LNHNV and CDR2 YYDKDF (reference sequence).

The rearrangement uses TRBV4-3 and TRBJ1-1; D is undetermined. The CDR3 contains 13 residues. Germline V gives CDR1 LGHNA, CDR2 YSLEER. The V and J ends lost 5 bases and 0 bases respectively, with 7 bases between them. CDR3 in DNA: TGCGCCAGCAGCTCAACAATGAACACTGAAGCTTTCTTT. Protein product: CASSSTMNTEAFF.

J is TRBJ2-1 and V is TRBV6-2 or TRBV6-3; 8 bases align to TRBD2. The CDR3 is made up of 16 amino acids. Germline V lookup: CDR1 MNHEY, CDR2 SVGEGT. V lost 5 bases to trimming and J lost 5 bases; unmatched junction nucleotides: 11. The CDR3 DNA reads TGTGCCAGCAGTACGTATAGCGGGGAGAAAAACAATGAGCAGTTCTTC. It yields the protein CASSTYSGEKNNEQFF.

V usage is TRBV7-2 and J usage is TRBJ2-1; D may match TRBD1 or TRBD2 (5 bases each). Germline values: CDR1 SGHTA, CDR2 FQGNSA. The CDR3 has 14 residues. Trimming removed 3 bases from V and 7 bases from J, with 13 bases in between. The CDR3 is CASSFGGTLNEQFF. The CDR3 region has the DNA TGTGCCAGCAGCTTTGGGGGTACCCTAAATGAGCAGTTCTTC.

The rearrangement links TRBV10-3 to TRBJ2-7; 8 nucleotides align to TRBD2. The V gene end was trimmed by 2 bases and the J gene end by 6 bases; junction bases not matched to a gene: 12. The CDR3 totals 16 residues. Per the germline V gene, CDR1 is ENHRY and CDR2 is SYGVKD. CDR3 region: CAISEVTTAGASEQYF. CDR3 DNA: TGTGCCATCAGTGAGGTTACGACAGCGGGAGCTAGCGAGCAGTACTTC.

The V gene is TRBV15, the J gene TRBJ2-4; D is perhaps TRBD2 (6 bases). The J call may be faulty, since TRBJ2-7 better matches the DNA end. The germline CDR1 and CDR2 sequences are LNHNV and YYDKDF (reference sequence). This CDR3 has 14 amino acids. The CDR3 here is CATSRTGLNYEQYF. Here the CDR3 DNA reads TGTGCCACCAGCAGGACGGGACTGAACTACGAGCAGTACTTC.

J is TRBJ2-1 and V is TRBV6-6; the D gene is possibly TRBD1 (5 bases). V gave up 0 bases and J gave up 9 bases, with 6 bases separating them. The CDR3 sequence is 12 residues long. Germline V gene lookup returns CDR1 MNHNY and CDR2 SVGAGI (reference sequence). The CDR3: CASSYSRGEQFF. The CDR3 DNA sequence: TGTGCCAGCAGTTACTCAAGGGGTGAGCAGTTCTTC.